What follows are 26 T cell receptor beta chains derived from one specimen sequenced in a study of blood T cell repertoires in COVID-19. TCRdb's copy holds only in-frame clones and misses some; the assay was immunoSEQ multiplex PCR. Of more than 400,000 clones in the sample, around 90% are singletons; the top ten hold roughly 0.66%. Sequenced sample: PBMCs or T cells enriched from blood (not recorded which). These receptor sequences come from a man aged 18 to 29 who had recovered from COVID-19.

The chain has TRBV11-2 and TRBJ1-1, with TRBD1 matching 9 bases. This CDR3 region has 16 residues. The J segment lost 6 bases and the V segment lost 1 base, leaving 9 bases of the junction unmatched. Germline values: CDR1 SGHAT, CDR2 FQNNGV. The CDR3 DNA sequence: TGTGCCAGCAGCTTAGGACCCGGGACAGGGTCCTCTGAAGCTTTCTTT. This encodes CASSLGPGTGSSEAFF.

This clone was found once. The chain joins TRBV5-4 to TRBJ1-2, with 9 positions matching TRBD1. The germline CDR1 and CDR2 sequences are SGHNT and YYREEE (reference sequence). The ends lost 4 bases at V and 2 bases at J; junction bases unmatched: 6. The CDR3 contains 15 residues. CDR3 in DNA: TGTGCCAGCAGCGATCCGGGGACAGGGAACTATGGCTACACCTTC. Its protein product is CASSDPGTGNYGYTF.

V and J are TRBV29-1 and TRBJ1-3; 7 positions agree with TRBD1. J was trimmed by 4 bases and V by 6 bases; bases with no gene match: 12. CDR1 is SQVTM and CDR2 is ANQGSEA in the germline V gene. The CDR3 extends over 15 amino acids. The CDR3 is CSVNRRDSLGNTIYF. DNA for the CDR3: TGCAGCGTGAACCGCAGGGACAGCTTGGGAAACACCATATATTTT. Based on the CDR3 plus reference TRBV29-1 and TRBJ1-3, the full variable domain is SAVISQKPSRDICQRGTSLTIQCQVDSQVTMMFWYRQQPGQSLTLIATANQGSEATYESGFVIDKFPISRPNLTFSTLTVSNMSPEDSSIYLCSVNRRDSLGNTIYFGEGSWLTVV.

This chain links TRBV20-1 with TRBJ2-2; TRBD2 matches 10 bases. The CDR3 is 16 residues long. Germline CDR1 reads DFQATT; CDR2 reads SNEGSKA (reference sequence). Trimming took 3 bases from V and 4 from J; bases not matched to a gene: 8. The CDR3 nucleotides read TGCAGTGCTAGTCACGGGACTAGCGAGGGCACCGGGGAGCTGTTTTTT. Translating it yields CSASHGTSEGTGELFF.

The gene calls are TRBV11-2 and TRBJ1-5; no firm D call. This CDR3 has 14 amino acids. Trimming removed 5 bases at V and 6 bases at J, with 14 bases between. Germline values: CDR1 SGHAT, CDR2 FQNNGV. Written as DNA, the CDR3 is TGTGCCAGCAGCCCCGGGAGGTCGGGTCAGCCCCAGCATTTT. It codes for CASSPGRSGQPQHF.

The V gene is TRBV28, the J gene TRBJ1-1, with a weak D call TRBD1 (5 bases). Germline V gene lookup returns CDR1 MDHEN and CDR2 SYDVKM. The ends were cut back, 5 bases at V and 6 bases at J, with 13 bases in the middle. The CDR3 loop spans 13 amino acids. CDR3 sequence (DNA): TGTGCCAGCAGTCCTACAGGAAAGGCTGAAGCTTTCTTT. It yields the protein CASSPTGKAEAFF.

The chain couples TRBV7-2 to TRBJ1-1; unclear D gene. Germline CDR1 SGHTA, CDR2 FQGNSA. This CDR3 has 13 residues. The V end was cut by 5 bases, the J end by 8 bases, with 15 bases between. The CDR3 region has the DNA TGTGCCAGCAGCATTTATGCGGGTGTGGAAGCTTTCTTT. Translation gives CASSIYAGVEAFF.

In its sample, this clone was seen once. A read error may account for a junction end that differs from germline. The rearrangement joins TRBV7-9 to TRBJ1-5, with TRBD1 as a possible D gene (5 bases). CDR3 length equals 13 residues. The germline gives CDR1 SEHNR, CDR2 FQNEAQ (reference sequence). The CDR3 coding sequence is TGTGCCAGCAGCTTCGACAGTAATCAACCCCAGCATTTT. Translation: CASSFDSNQPQHF.

The rearrangement uses TRBV27 and TRBJ2-1; 8 bases match TRBD2. Germline-derived CDR1 and CDR2 are MNHEY and SMNVEV (reference sequence). This CDR3 comprises 16 residues. The ends lost 8 bases at V and 8 bases at J; junction bases unmatched: 17. The CDR3 DNA sequence: TGTGCCAGCTTCGGGGGGGATGGTAGTCCAACGTATGAGCAGTTCTTC. Protein sequence: CASFGGDGSPTYEQFF.

This chain connects TRBV18 to TRBJ1-5, with 7 bases that match TRBD1. V trimming: 5 bases; J trimming: 0 bases; junction bases outside the gene matches: 13. The CDR3 length is 18 residues. CDR1 and CDR2 (germline): KGHSH, LQKENI. The CDR3 DNA is TGTGCCAGCTCAGGAGGGGACAGCTCTATTTATAGCAATCAGCCCCAGCATTTT. Translated, it gives CASSGGDSSIYSNQPQHF.

The chain's CDR3 is CASDKPLVNEQFF. For the CDR3, the DNA is TGCGCCAGCGACAAGCCCCTTGTCAATGAGCAGTTCTTC. The V gene is TRBV23-1, the J gene TRBJ2-1, with D unclear. TRBV23-1 is identified as an open reading frame with a role that is uncertain. The CDR3 extends over 13 amino acids. The germline V and J ends were trimmed by 8 bases and 6 bases, with 14 bases remaining between them.

The rearrangement links TRBV30 to TRBJ2-1; D is unclear. CDR3 size: 15 residues. Trimming shortened V by 2 bases and J by 0 bases, and 11 bases separated the two germline ends. Germline CDR1 is GTSNPN and CDR2 is SVGIG (reference sequence). The CDR3 region is CAWSRQESSYNEQFF. The CDR3 region has the DNA TGTGCCTGGAGTCGGCAGGAAAGCTCCTACAATGAGCAGTTCTTC.

This clone appeared once. The same CDR3 also results from other DNA sequences found in this sample. V is TRBV3-1 (or the pseudogene TRBV3-2) and J is TRBJ1-3; TRBD1 might be the D (5 bases). Germline CDR1 is LGHDT and CDR2 is YNNKEL (reference sequence). V shed 4 bases and J shed 1 base, with 11 bases lying between them. There are 15 residues in the CDR3. The CDR3 nucleotides read TGTGCCAGCAGCCCGCGCGGGGGTTCTGGAAACACCATATATTTT. It yields the protein CASSPRGGSGNTIYF.

The gene calls are TRBV2 and TRBJ1-2; D might be TRBD1 (6 bases). This CDR3 region has 12 residues. V lost 6 bases, J lost 4 bases, and 9 bases lay in between. Looked up from germline, CDR1 is SNHLY and CDR2 is FYNNEI. The CDR3 loop is CASRDSVYGYTF. For the CDR3, the DNA is TGTGCCAGCAGGGACAGTGTCTATGGCTACACCTTC.

The V and J genes are TRBV19 and TRBJ1-2; TRBD1 aligns across 8 bases. The CDR3 spans 16 residues. Germline assignment: CDR1 LNHDA and CDR2 SQIVND (reference sequence). The V segment lost 3 bases and the J segment 5 bases; nucleotides outside the gene matches: 11. The CDR3 spells CASSIFIGTGGYGYTF. Written as DNA, the CDR3 is TGTGCCAGTAGTATCTTTATCGGGACAGGCGGATATGGCTACACCTTC.

The chain has TRBV5-8 and TRBJ1-5, with 9 positions matching TRBD1. The CDR3 runs 16 residues. The germline V gene has CDR1 SGHTS and CDR2 YDEGEE. J was trimmed by 3 bases and V by 0 bases; bases with no gene match: 4. The CDR3, as DNA: TGTGCCAGCAGCTTGGCCGGGACAGGGCCCAATCAGCCCCAGCATTTT. Its translation: CASSLAGTGPNQPQHF.

The J gene is TRBJ1-2, the V gene TRBV3-1 (or the pseudogene TRBV3-2); D call uncertain. From germline, CDR1 is LGHDT and CDR2 YNNKEL (reference sequence). This CDR3 is 12 amino acids long. Trimming removed 7 bases from V and 4 bases from J, with 10 bases in between. CDR3 residues: CASTLGGYGYTF. CDR3 in DNA: TGTGCCAGCACCCTGGGAGGCTATGGCTACACCTTC.

The chain carries TRBV19 and TRBJ2-1, with TRBD2 identical over 7 bases. The V gene's germline CDR1 is LNHDA and CDR2 SQIVND (reference sequence). J was trimmed by 7 bases and V by 7 bases; bases with no gene match: 10. The CDR3 runs 14 residues. CDR3 nucleotide sequence: TGTGCCAGTAACCGGGGGGACCTCAAGAATGAGCAGTTCTTC. This sequence encodes CASNRGDLKNEQFF.

The chain is built from TRBV2 and TRBJ1-4, with D possibly TRBD1 on 6 matching bases. The ends were cut back, 3 bases at V and 12 bases at J, with 20 bases in the middle. Germline-derived CDR1 and CDR2 are SNHLY and FYNNEI. The CDR3 length is 15 residues. The CDR3 DNA reads TGTGCCAGCAGTGACAGACAGGTCGGTTTGACGGAACTGTTTTTT. Its protein product is CASSDRQVGLTELFF.

V and J are TRBV28 and TRBJ2-5; possible D gene TRBD1, 6 bases. V gave up 5 bases and J gave up 3 bases, with 19 bases separating them. This CDR3 is built from 16 residues. Germline V lookup: CDR1 MDHEN, CDR2 SYDVKM. The CDR3 nucleotides read TGTGCCAGCAGTCCTTCGAGAGGGACATCCAAAGAGACCCAGTACTTC. Encoded protein: CASSPSRGTSKETQYF.

V usage is TRBV3-1 (or the pseudogene TRBV3-2) and J usage is TRBJ2-2, with D perhaps TRBD2 (5 bases). Trimming stripped 6 bases from V and 7 bases from J, with 12 bases between. The CDR3 is 13 amino acids. Germline assignment: CDR1 LGHDT and CDR2 YNNKEL (reference sequence). The CDR3 protein is CASSHLANGELFF. The DNA for the CDR3 is TGTGCCAGCAGTCATCTAGCTAACGGGGAGCTGTTTTTT.

The V and J genes are TRBV28 and TRBJ1-1; unclear D gene. CDR3 length: 15 amino acids. Germline values: CDR1 MDHEN, CDR2 SYDVKM. Trimming took 3 bases from V and 1 from J, leaving 12 bases between them. The CDR3 protein is CASSFLVRQNTEAFF. As DNA, the CDR3 is TGTGCCAGCAGTTTCCTGGTAAGACAGAACACTGAAGCTTTCTTT.

The V gene is TRBV2, the J gene TRBJ1-1, with D hard to call. The CDR3 runs 14 residues. From germline, CDR1 is SNHLY and CDR2 FYNNEI. V shed 2 bases and J shed 3 bases, with 10 bases lying between them. The CDR3 region is CASSETEADTEAFF. CDR3 nucleotide sequence: TGTGCCAGCAGTGAAACGGAGGCGGACACTGAAGCTTTCTTT.

This clone was picked up a small number of times. V and J are TRBV5-5 and TRBJ1-2; D is possibly TRBD1 (6 bases). The germline V gene has CDR1 SGHKS and CDR2 YYEKEE (reference sequence). The CDR3 covers 15 residues. Deletions cut 4 bases from V and 4 bases from J, with 17 bases between. CDR3 sequence: CASSRDINGPYGYTF. CDR3 bases: TGTGCCAGCAGCCGGGACATAAACGGGCCCTATGGCTACACCTTC.

V gene TRBV5-1 combines with J gene TRBJ2-7; a weak D match, TRBD1 (5 bases). Trimming took 0 bases from V and 5 from J, leaving 15 bases between them. This CDR3 is 15 amino acids long. CDR1 and CDR2 (germline): SGHRS, YFSETQ. The chain's CDR3 is CASSLAGQGSDEQYF. The CDR3 nucleotides are TGCGCCAGCAGCTTGGCAGGGCAGGGTAGTGACGAGCAGTACTTC.

This chain joins TRBV27 and TRBJ1-3; the D gene is possibly TRBD1 (5 bases). The germline V and J ends were trimmed by 0 bases and 2 bases, with 8 bases remaining between them. The CDR3 covers 15 residues. Germline V lookup: CDR1 MNHEY, CDR2 SMNVEV (reference sequence). As DNA, the CDR3 is TGTGCCAGCAGTTTATCGGGGGGGACTGGAAACACCATATATTTT. Translating gives CASSLSGGTGNTIYF.